This T cell receptor (beta chain) appears in the sequencing data of a study of blood T cell repertoires in COVID-19. Repertoires were generated with immunoSEQ multiplex PCR, while TCRdb's copy carries only in-frame clones and drops some. The sample has about 180,000 clones, about 80% seen once. The CDR3 totals 15 residues. From germline, CDR1 is SGHRS and CDR2 YFSETQ. V shed 0 bases and J shed 3 bases, with 12 bases lying between them. The receptor was isolated from a man in his sixties who had been exposed to COVID-19. Sequenced input: PBMCs or T cells enriched from blood (not recorded which). The chain couples TRBV5-1 to TRBJ1-1; a possible D gene is TRBD1 (5 bases). The CDR3 spells CASSLAVDSYTEAFF. In DNA form, the CDR3 reads TGCGCCAGCAGCTTGGCCGTAGACAGTTACACTGAAGCTTTCTTT.